These T cell receptor beta chains were read from a single sample in a study of regulatory T cells in long-lasting Graves disease. TCRdb ran MiXCR on the multiplex PCR reads and lists one entry per CDR3 protein. The sample includes about 430,000 distinct CDR3 sequences, approximately 15% of them seen just once. The same specimen was also included in a second study, on T cells in Graves' hyperthyroidism and ophthalmopathy.

The specimen comprised peripheral blood mononuclear cells (PBMCs), sampled at new diagnosis, from a patient treated with antithyroid drugs. The receptors come from a woman aged 40 to 49 with Graves disease. The conserved cysteine and the conserved F or W are not part of the CDR3 here.

cdr3_aa	cdr3_length	v_call	j_call
ASRTTSTDTQY	11	TRBV12-3/TRBV12-4	TRBJ2-3
AWTLAGEGEQF	11	TRBV30	TRBJ2-1
ASSQVQGVDTQY	12	TRBV3-1	TRBJ2-3
SVSFAQSEQY	10	TRBV29-1	TRBJ2-7
ASSQLAGGTNEQY	13	TRBV6-1	TRBJ2-7
AGSLEVRLPQH	11	TRBV6-1	TRBJ1-5
ASSLKGDGVLT	11	TRBV5-1	TRBJ2-6
ASSIPGSYEQY	11	TRBV19	TRBJ2-7
ASSDEQREFAYNEQF	15	TRBV11-2	TRBJ2-1
ASSPGQGVGAQY	12	TRBV12-3/TRBV12-4	TRBJ2-7
SARVKAGGVSTGELF	15	TRBV20-1	TRBJ2-2
ASSPFEGKETQY	12	TRBV18	TRBJ2-5
ASSPDRGLDYGYT	13	TRBV18	TRBJ1-2
ASSLWGSDSPLH	12	TRBV27	TRBJ1-6
ASSPGQAHGGDNEQF	15	TRBV7-8	TRBJ2-1
ASSQGSTENTEAF	13	TRBV3-1	TRBJ1-1
ASSVRISYEQY	11	TRBV6-2/TRBV6-3	TRBJ2-7